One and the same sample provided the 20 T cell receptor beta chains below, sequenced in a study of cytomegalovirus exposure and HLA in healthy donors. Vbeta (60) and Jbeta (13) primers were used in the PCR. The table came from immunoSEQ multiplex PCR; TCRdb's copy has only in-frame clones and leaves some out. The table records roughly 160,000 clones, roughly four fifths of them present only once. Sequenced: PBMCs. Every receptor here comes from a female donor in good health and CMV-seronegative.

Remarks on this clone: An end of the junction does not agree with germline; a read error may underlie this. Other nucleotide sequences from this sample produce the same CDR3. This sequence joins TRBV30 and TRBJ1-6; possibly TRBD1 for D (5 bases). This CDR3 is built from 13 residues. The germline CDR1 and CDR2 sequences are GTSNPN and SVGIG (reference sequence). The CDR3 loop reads CAWSGGGNSPLHF. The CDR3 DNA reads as TGCGCCTGGAGTGGGGGGGGAAATTCACCCCTCCACTTT.

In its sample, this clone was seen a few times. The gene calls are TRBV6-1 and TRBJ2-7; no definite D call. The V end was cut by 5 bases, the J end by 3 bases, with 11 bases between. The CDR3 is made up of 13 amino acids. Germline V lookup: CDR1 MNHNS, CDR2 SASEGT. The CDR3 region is CASSPSRSYEQYF. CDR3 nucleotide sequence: TGTGCCAGCAGTCCCAGCCGGAGCTACGAGCAGTACTTC.

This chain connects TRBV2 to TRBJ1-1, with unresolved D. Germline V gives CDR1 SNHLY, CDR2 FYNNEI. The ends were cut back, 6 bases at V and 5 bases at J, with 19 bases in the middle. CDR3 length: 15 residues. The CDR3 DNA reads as TGTGCCAGCAGAATAAAAGGTAGGGAGGAGACTGAAGCTTTCTTT. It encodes CASRIKGREETEAFF.

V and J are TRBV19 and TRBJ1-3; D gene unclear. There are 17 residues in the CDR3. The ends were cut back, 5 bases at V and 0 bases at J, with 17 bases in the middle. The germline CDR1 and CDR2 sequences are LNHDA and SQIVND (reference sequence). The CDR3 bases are TGTGCCAGTAGTCCGTCGACAAGGCTGCTCTCTGGAAACACCATATATTTT. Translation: CASSPSTRLLSGNTIYF. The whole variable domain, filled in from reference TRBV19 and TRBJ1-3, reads DGGITQSPKYLFRKEGQNVTLSCEQNLNHDAMYWYRQDPGQGLRLIYYSQIVNDFQKGDIAEGYSVSREKKESFPLTVTSAQKNPTAFYLCASSPSTRLLSGNTIYFGEGSWLTVV.

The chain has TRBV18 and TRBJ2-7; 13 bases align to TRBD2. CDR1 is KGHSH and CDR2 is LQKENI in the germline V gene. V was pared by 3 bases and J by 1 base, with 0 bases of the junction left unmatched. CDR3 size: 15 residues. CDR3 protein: CASSPGLAGSYEQYF. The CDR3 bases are TGTGCCAGCTCACCGGGACTAGCGGGGTCCTACGAGCAGTACTTC.

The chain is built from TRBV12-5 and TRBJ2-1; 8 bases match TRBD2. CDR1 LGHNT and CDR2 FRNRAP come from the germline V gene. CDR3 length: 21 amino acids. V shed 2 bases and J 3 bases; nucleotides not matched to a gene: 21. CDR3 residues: CASGLQALGTSGDGNYNEQFF. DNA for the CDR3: TGTGCTAGTGGTTTGCAGGCCTTGGGGACTAGTGGGGACGGGAACTACAATGAGCAGTTCTTC.

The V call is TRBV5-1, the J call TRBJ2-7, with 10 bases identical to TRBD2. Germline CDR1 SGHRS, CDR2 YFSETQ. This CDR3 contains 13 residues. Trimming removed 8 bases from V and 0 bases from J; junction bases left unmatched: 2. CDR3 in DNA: TGCGCCAGTGGGACTAGCGACTCCTACGAGCAGTACTTC. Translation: CASGTSDSYEQYF. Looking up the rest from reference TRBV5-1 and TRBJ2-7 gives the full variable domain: KAGVTQTPRYLIKTRGQQVTLSCSPISGHRSVSWYQQTPGQGLQFLFEYFSETQRNKGNFPGRFSGRQFSNSRSEMNVSTLELGDSALYLCASGTSDSYEQYFGPGTRLTVT.

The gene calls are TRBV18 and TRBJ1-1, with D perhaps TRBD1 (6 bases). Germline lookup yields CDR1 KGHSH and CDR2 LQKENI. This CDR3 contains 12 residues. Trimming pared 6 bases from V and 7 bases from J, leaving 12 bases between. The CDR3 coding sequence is TGTGCCAGCTCGACGACAGGCCATGAAGCTTTCTTT. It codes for CASSTTGHEAFF.

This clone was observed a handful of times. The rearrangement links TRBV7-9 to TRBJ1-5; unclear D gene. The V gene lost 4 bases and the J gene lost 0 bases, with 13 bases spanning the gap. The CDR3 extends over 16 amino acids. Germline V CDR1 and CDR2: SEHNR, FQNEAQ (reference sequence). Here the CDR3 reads CASSSVSTTSNQPQHF. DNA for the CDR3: TGTGCCAGCAGCTCCGTCAGTACCACTAGCAATCAGCCCCAGCATTTT.

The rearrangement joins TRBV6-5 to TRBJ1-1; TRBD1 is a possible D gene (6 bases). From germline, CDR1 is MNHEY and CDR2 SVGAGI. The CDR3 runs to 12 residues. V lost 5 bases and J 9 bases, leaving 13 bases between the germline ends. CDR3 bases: TGTGCCAGCAGTCAACAGGGCCGGAAAGCTTTCTTT. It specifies CASSQQGRKAFF.

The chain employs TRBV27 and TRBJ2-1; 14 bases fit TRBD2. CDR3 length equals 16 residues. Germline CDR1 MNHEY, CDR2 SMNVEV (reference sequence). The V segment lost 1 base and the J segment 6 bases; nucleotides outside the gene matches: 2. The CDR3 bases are TGTGCCAGCAGTTTATTGGGGACTAGCGGGAGCAATGAGCAGTTCTTC. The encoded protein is CASSLLGTSGSNEQFF.

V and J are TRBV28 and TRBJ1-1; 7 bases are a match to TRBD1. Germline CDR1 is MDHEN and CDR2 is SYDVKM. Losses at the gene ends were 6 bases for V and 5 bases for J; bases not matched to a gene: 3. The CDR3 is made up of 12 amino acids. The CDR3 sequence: CASREGQTEAFF. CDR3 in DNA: TGTGCCAGCAGGGAGGGACAGACTGAAGCTTTCTTT.

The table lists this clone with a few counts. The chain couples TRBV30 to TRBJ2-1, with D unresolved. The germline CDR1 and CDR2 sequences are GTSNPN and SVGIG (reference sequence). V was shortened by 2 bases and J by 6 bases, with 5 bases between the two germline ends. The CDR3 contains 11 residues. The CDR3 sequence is CAWSLPNEQFF. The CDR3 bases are TGTGCCTGGAGTCTTCCCAATGAGCAGTTCTTC.

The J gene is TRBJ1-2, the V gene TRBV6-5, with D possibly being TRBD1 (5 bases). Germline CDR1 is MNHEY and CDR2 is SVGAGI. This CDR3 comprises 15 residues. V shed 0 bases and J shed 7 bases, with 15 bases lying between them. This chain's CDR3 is CASSYSGGEKGGYTF. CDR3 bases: TGTGCCAGCAGTTACTCGGGAGGGGAAAAAGGTGGCTACACCTTC.

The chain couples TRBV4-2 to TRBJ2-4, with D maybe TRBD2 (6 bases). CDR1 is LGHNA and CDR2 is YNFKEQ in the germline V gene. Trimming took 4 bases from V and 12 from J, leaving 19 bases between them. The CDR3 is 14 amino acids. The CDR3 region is CASSPGRDPASQYF. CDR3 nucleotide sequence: TGTGCCAGCAGCCCTGGGCGGGACCCTGCCAGTCAGTACTTC.

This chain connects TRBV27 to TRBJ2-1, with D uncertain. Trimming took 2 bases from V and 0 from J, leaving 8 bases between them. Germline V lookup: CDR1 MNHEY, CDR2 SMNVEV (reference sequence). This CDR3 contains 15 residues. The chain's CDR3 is CASSLMAVSYNEQFF. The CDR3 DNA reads TGTGCCAGCAGTTTAATGGCGGTCTCCTACAATGAGCAGTTCTTC.

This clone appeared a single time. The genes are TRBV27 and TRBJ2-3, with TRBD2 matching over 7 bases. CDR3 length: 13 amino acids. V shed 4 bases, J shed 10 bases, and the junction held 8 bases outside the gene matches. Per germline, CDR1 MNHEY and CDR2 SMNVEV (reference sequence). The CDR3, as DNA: TGTGCCAGCAGTTCTAGCGGCCTACGAGCGCAGTATTTT. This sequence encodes CASSSSGLRAQYF.

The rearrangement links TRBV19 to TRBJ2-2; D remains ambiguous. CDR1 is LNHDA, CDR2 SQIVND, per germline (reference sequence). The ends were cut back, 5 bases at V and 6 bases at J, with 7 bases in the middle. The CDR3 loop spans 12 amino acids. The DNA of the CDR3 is TGTGCCAGTAGTTTATGGCCCGGGGAGCTGTTTTTT. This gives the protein CASSLWPGELFF.

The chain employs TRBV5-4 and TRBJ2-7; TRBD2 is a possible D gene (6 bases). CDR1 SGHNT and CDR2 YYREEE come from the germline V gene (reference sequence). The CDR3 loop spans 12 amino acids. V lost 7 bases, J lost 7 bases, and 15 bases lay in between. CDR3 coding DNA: TGTGCCAGCTCTAGGGAGGTCGGGGAGCAGTACTTC. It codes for CASSREVGEQYF.

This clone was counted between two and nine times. Written as DNA, the CDR3 is TGTGCCAGCAGTGCCGGACAGGGGGCAGAGGAGACCCAGTACTTC. This sequence encodes CASSAGQGAEETQYF. This rearrangement joins TRBV25-1 to TRBJ2-5; 11 nucleotides align to TRBD1. Germline V gene lookup returns CDR1 MGHDK and CDR2 SYGVNS. The CDR3 covers 15 residues. The ends lost 4 bases at V and 5 bases at J; junction bases unmatched: 6.